Each of the 3 T cell receptor beta chains below was sequenced from the same sample in a study of blood T cell repertoires in COVID-19. Generated by immunoSEQ multiplex PCR, the TCRdb table keeps only in-frame clones and is missing some. This repertoire shows 200,000 to 250,000 clones, less than 85% found once; its top ten account for roughly 1.8%. Sequences were obtained from PBMCs or T cells enriched from blood (not recorded which). These receptors originate from a man in his fifties or sixties who had recovered from COVID-19.

DNA of the CDR3: TGCGCCAGCAGTGAAAGGACGGGAACTAACACCGGGGAGCTGTTTTTT. It is translated as CASSERTGTNTGELFF. The chain has TRBV10-2 and TRBJ2-2, with D possibly matching TRBD2 (5 bases). CDR1 is WSHSY, CDR2 SAAADI, per germline. This CDR3 contains 16 residues. Trimming stripped 3 bases from V and 2 bases from J, with 13 bases between.

The V call is TRBV18, the J call TRBJ2-1; 11 positions match TRBD2. CDR3 size: 16 residues. The V and J ends lost 3 bases and 4 bases, in that order; junction bases with no gene match: 5. CDR1 and CDR2 from the germline V gene are KGHSH and LQKENI. The CDR3 protein is CASSPILAGVYNEQFF. CDR3 sequence (DNA): TGTGCCAGCTCACCCATACTAGCGGGGGTGTACAATGAGCAGTTCTTC.

The gene calls are TRBV24-1 and TRBJ1-6; tentatively, D is TRBD1 (6 bases). Trimming removed 4 bases from V and 0 bases from J, with 9 bases in between. The CDR3 sequence is 16 residues long. Germline V gene data show CDR1 as KGHDR and CDR2 as SFDVKD. CDR3 region: CATSDLDSSYNSPLHF. For the CDR3, the DNA is TGTGCCACCAGTGACCTGGACAGCTCCTATAATTCACCCCTCCACTTT.